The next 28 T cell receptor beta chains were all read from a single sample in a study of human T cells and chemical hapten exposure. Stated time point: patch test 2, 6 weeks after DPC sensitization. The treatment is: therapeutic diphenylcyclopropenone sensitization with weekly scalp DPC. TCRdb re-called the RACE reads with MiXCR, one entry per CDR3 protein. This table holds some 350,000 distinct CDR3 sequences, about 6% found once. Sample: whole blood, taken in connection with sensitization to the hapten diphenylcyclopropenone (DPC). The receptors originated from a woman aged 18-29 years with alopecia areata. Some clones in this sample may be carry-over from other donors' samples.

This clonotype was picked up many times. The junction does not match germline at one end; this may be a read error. The CDR3 nucleotides read TGTGCTAGCAGCTTAAGCCCCGAGGATGAGCAGTTCTTC. Translated: CASSLSPEDEQFF. The J gene is TRBJ2-1, the V gene TRBV7-7; no definite D call. The CDR3 is 13 amino acids. Germline-derived CDR1 and CDR2 are SSHAT and FNYEAQ (reference sequence).

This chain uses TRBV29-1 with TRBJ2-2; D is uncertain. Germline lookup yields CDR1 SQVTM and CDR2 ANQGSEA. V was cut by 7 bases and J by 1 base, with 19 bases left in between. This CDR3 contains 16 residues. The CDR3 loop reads CSAVIYENLNTGELFF. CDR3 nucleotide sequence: TGCAGCGCCGTTATCTACGAGAATCTGAACACCGGGGAGCTGTTTTTT.

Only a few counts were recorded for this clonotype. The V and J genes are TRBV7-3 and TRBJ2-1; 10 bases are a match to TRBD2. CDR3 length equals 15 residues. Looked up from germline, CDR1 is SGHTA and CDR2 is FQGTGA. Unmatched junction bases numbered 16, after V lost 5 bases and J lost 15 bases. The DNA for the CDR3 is TGTGCCAGCAGCCAATCTAGGGCTAGCGGGGGAAGTAGGTTCTTC. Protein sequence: CASSQSRASGGSRFF.

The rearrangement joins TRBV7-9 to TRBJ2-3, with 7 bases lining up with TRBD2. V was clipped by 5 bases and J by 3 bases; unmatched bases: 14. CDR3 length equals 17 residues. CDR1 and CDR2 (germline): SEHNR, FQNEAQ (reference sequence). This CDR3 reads CASSAGSSGVSTDTQYF. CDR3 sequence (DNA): TGTGCCAGCAGCGCCGGGTCCAGCGGGGTTTCTACAGATACGCAGTATTTT. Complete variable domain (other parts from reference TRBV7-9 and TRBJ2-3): DTGVSQNPRHKITKRGQNVTFRCDPISEHNRLYWYRQTLGQGPEFLTYFQNEAQLEKSRLLSDRFSAERPKGSFSTLEIQRTEQGDSAMYLCASSAGSSGVSTDTQYFGPGTRLTVL.

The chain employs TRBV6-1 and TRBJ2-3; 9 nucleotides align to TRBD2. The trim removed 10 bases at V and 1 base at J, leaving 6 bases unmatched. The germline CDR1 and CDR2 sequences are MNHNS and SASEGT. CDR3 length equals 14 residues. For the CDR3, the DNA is TGTGCCACCGGTAGCGGGGGTGGCACAGATACGCAGTATTTT. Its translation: CATGSGGGTDTQYF.

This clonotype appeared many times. CDR3 DNA sequence: TGTGCCAGCCTTACCCCGGGACAGGTTATGAACACTGAAGCTTTCTTT. Its protein is CASLTPGQVMNTEAFF. V gene TRBV6-6 combines with J gene TRBJ1-1; 8 bases are shared with TRBD1. Germline V lookup: CDR1 MNHNY, CDR2 SVGAGI (reference sequence). J was trimmed by 0 bases and V by 8 bases; bases with no gene match: 11. The CDR3 extends over 16 amino acids.

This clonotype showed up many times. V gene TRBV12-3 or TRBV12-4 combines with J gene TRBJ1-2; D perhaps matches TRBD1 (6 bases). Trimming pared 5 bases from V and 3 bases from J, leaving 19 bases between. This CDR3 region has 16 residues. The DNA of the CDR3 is TGTGCCAGCAGTGGATCCGGGACACCCTTGGACTATGGCTACACCTTC. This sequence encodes CASSGSGTPLDYGYTF.

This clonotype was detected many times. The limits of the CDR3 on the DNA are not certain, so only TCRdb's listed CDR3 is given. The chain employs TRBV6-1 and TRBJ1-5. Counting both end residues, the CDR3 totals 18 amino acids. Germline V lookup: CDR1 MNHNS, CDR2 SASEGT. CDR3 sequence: CASISPSILVMGLGPQHF.

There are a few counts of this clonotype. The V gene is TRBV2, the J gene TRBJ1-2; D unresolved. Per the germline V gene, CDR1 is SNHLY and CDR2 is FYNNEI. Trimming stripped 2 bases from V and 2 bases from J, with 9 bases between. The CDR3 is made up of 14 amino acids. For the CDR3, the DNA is TGTGCCAGCAGTGAACTAGGACGGAACTATGGCTACACCTTC. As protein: CASSELGRNYGYTF.

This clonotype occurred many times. The CDR3 loop reads CASSLQGAVEKLFF. CDR3 in DNA: TGTGCCAGCAGCTTGCAGGGGGCTGTTGAAAAACTGTTTTTT. The chain combines TRBV5-4 with TRBJ1-4, with TRBD1 matching over 8 bases. Germline CDR1 reads SGHNT; CDR2 reads YYREEE (reference sequence). V shed 1 base, J shed 7 bases, and the junction held 3 bases outside the gene matches. The length of the CDR3 is 14 residues.

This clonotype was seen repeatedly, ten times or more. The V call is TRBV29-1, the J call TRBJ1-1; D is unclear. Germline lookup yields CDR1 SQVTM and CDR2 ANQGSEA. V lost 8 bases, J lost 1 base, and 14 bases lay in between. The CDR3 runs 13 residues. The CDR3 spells CSTRRDTNTEAFF. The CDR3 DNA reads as TGCAGCACCCGGAGGGATACGAACACTGAAGCTTTCTTT.

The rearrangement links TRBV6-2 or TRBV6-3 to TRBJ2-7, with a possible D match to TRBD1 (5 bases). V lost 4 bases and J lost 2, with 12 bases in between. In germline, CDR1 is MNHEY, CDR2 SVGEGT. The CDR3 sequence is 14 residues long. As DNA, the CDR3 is TGTGCCAGCAGTTTCAGTAGGGGAACCTACGAGCAGTACTTC. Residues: CASSFSRGTYEQYF.

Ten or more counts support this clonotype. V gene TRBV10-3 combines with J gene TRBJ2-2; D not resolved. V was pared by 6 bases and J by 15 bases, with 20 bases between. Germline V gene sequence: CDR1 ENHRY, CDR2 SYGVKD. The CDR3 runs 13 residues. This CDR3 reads CAISDHRNPKMFF. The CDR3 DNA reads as TGTGCCATCAGCGACCACAGAAACCCAAAGATGTTTTTT.

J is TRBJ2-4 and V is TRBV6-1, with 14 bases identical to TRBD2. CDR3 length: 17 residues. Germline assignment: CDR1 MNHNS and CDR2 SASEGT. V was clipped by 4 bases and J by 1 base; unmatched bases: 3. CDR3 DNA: TGTGCCAGCAGTGGGACTAGCGGGGGGTACGCCAAAAACATTCAGTACTTC. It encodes CASSGTSGGYAKNIQYF.

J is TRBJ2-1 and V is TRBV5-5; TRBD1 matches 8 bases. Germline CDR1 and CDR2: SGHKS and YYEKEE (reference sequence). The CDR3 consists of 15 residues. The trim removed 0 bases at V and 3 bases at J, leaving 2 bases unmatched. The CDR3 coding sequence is TGTGCCAGCAGCTTGGCAGGACAGGGCTACAATGAGCAGTTCTTC. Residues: CASSLAGQGYNEQFF.

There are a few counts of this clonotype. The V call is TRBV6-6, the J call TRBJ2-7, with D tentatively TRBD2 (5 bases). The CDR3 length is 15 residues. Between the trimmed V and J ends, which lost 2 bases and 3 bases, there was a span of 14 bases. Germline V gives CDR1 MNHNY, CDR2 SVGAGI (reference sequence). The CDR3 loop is CASSYPLRGVYEQYF. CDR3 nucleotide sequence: TGTGCCAGCAGTTACCCCCTTCGGGGAGTCTACGAGCAGTACTTC.

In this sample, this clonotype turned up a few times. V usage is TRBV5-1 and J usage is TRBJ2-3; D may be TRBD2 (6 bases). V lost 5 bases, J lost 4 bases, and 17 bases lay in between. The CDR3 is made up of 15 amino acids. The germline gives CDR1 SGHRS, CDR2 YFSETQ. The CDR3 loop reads CASRPGLEGSDTQYF. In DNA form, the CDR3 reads TGCGCCAGCAGGCCGGGACTCGAAGGCTCAGATACGCAGTATTTT.

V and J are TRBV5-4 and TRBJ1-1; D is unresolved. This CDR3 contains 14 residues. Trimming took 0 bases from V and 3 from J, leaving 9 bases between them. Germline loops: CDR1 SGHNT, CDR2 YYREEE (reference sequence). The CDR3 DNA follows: TGTGCCAGCAGCTTGGATTTGGGAGACACTGAAGCTTTCTTT. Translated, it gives CASSLDLGDTEAFF.

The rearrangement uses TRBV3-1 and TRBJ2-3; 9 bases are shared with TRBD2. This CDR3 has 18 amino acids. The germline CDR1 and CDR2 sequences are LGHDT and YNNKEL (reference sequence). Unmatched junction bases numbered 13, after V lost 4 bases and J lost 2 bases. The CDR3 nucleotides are TGTGCCAGCAGCCCCAATCCGGGACTAGCAACCTCCACAGATACGCAGTATTTT. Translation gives CASSPNPGLATSTDTQYF.

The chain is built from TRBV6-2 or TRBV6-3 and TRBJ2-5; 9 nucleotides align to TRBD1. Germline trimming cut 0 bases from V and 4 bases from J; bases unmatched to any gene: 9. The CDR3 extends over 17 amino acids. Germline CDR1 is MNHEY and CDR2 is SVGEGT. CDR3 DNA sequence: TGTGCCAGCAGTTACTCGAAGGTTGACAGGGGGAGAGAGACCCAGTACTTC. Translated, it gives CASSYSKVDRGRETQYF.

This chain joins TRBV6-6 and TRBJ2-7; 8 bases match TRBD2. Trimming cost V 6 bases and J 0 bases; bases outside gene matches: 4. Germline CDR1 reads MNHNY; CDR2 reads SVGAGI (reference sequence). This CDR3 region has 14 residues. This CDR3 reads CASSQRGPSYEQYF. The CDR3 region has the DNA TGTGCCAGCAGCCAGCGGGGGCCCTCCTACGAGCAGTACTTC.

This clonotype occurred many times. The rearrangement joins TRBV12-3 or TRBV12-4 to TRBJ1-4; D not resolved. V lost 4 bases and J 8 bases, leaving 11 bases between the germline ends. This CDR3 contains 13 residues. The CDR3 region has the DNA TGTGCCAGCAGTTGGAAAGGAGGGGAAAAACTGTTTTTT. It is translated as CASSWKGGEKLFF.

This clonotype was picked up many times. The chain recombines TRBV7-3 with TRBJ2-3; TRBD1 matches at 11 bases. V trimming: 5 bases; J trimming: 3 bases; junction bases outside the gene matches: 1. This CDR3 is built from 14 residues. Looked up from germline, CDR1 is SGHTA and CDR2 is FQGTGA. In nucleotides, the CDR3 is TGTGCCAGCAGCGGACAGGGGGCTACAGATACGCAGTATTTT. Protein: CASSGQGATDTQYF.

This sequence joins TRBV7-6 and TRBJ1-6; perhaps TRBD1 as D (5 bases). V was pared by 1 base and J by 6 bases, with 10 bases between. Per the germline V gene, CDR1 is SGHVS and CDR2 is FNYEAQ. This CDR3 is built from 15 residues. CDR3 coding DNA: TGTGCCAGCAGCTTAGATTGGGACCTTAATTCACCCCTCCACTTT. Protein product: CASSLDWDLNSPLHF.

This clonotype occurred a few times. The CDR3 DNA is TGTGCCATCAGTCAGGGACTAGCGGGAAGCACAGATACGCAGTATTTT. This gives the protein CAISQGLAGSTDTQYF. V is TRBV10-3 and J is TRBJ2-3, with TRBD2 identical over 13 bases. Germline loops: CDR1 ENHRY, CDR2 SYGVKD. Trimming cost V 5 bases and J 0 bases; bases outside gene matches: 2. The length of the CDR3 is 16 residues.

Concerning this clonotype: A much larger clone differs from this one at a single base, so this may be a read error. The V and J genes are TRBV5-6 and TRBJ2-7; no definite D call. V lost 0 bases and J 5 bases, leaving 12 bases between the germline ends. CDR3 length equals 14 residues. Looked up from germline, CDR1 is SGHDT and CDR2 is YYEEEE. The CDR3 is CASSLVAVSNEQYF. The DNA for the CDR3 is TGTGCCAGCAGCTTGGTGGCGGTTTCCAACGAGCAGTACTTC.

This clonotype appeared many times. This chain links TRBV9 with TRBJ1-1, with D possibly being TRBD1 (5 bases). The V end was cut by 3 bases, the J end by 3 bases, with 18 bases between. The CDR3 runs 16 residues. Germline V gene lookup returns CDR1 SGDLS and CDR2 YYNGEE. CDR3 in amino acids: CASSGPMDTDYTEAFF. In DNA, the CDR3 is TGTGCCAGCAGCGGGCCTATGGACACCGATTACACTGAAGCTTTCTTT.

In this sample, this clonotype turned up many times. The DNA of the CDR3 is TGTGCCACCAAGACGGGGGAAGAGTATGGCTACACCTTC. Translating gives CATKTGEEYGYTF. The chain is built from TRBV6-5 and TRBJ1-2; possibly TRBD1 for D (5 bases). The CDR3 spans 13 residues. V was clipped by 10 bases and J by 5 bases, with 17 bases between them. From germline, CDR1 is MNHEY and CDR2 SVGAGI.